This TCR beta chain derives from a study of brain T cells in children with intractable seizures. The germline V and J ends were trimmed by 4 bases and 0 bases, with 18 bases remaining between them. There are 17 residues in the CDR3. Germline values: CDR1 KGHSH, CDR2 LQKENI. Sequencing was performed with immunoSEQ multiplex PCR; in TCRdb, only in-frame clones are kept and a portion is missing. This table has tens of thousands of clones, about nine tenths appearing once. The V call is TRBV18, the J call TRBJ2-5, with a possible D match to TRBD1 (6 bases). The clonotype was recovered from a girl aged 2-15 years with tuberous sclerosis and intractable seizures. The material sequenced was peripheral blood, taken at surgery. The CDR3, as DNA: TGTGCCAGCTCACGCATCGTCCGGGACACTCACCAAGAGACCCAGTACTTC. Its translation: CASSRIVRDTHQETQYF.